A single T cell receptor beta chain is shown here with its context. Of the isolated RNA, all was reverse transcribed, and so the sequenced material was expressed TCRB transcripts. Stem cell-like memory T cell samples averaged about 1.01 million immunoSEQ reads each. The protocol was immunoSEQ multiplex PCR, while the TCRdb copy is restricted to in-frame clones and leaves out a portion. Of approximately 40,000 clones listed, around 50% are singletons. These data belong to a study of beta chain features in type 1 diabetes. Each sorted fraction was over 95% pure. Material: stem cell memory CD4+ T cells from blood. The source of this sequence is a woman aged 25 to 39 in good health.

Here the CDR3 DNA reads TGTGCCAGCAGTTATACAGGGGGACAGCCCCAGCATTTT. Amino acid sequence: CASSYTGGQPQHF. This rearrangement joins TRBV7-2 to TRBJ1-5; 8 positions agree with TRBD1. J lost 7 bases, V lost 6 bases, and 5 bases had no gene match. Per the germline V gene, CDR1 is SGHTA and CDR2 is FQGNSA. This CDR3 has 13 amino acids.